These T cell receptor beta chains were read from a single sample in a study of cytomegalovirus exposure and HLA in healthy donors. Here immunoSEQ multiplex PCR was the method, and the copy in TCRdb shows in-frame clones only, minus some. The sample consists of 140,000 to 150,000 clones, 60% to 85% of them appearing once. Source material: PBMCs. Source of these receptors: a middle-aged woman in good health and CMV-seropositive. CDR3s include the opening cysteine and the closing phenylalanine or tryptophan. D genes are given only for firm matches. Clone size is shown for a subset of rows, as once, few, many or a class of expanded clone.

>TRBV7-9|TRBD1|TRBJ1-3|few
TGTGCCAGCAGCTCCCCAGACAGGGCTGGAAACACCATATATTTT
CASSSPDRAGNTIYF
>TRBV28|NA|TRBJ1-2|once
TGTGCCAGCAGTTTCGGTCGCTCCGTTGGCTACACCTTC
CASSFGRSVGYTF
>TRBV11-1|TRBD1|TRBJ2-7|NA
TGTGCCAGCAGCCAGAGACAGGGCTCCTACGAGCAGTACTTC
CASSQRQGSYEQYF
>TRBV6-5|NA|TRBJ1-1|few
TGTGCCAGCAGTTCGGCGGGGGTAGAAGCTTTCTTT
CASSSAGVEAFF
>TRBV12-5|TRBD2|TRBJ2-3|NA
TGTGCTAGTGGTTTGCGACCATGGACTAGCACTAGCACAGATACGCAGTATTTT
CASGLRPWTSTSTDTQYF
>TRBV5-1|TRBD1|TRBJ1-1|NA
TGCGCCAGCAGCTTGGGGTGGTCAGGGGGCGCAGGGGGTGAAGCTTTCTTT
CASSLGWSGGAGGEAFF
>TRBV9|NA|TRBJ2-3|NA
TGTGCCAGCAGCGTAGTAAGTAACTCGGATACGCAGTATTTT
CASSVVSNSDTQYF
>TRBV4-1|TRBD2|TRBJ2-1|once
TGCGCCAGCAGCCAAGATCTAGCGGGCAAGGAGCAGTTCTTC
CASSQDLAGKEQFF
>TRBV12-5|NA|TRBJ2-7|NA
TGTGCTAGTGGTTTGGCCGCAGGGTTACAGAGCTCCTACGAGCAGTACTTC
CASGLAAGLQSSYEQYF
>TRBV5-4|NA|TRBJ1-2|few
TGTGCCAGCACCCAACATGACAGACTTAACTATGGCTACACCTTC
CASTQHDRLNYGYTF
>TRBV5-1|NA|TRBJ1-1|few
TGCGCCAGCAGCTTGGCGGGGTGGGATTTTGGAACTTTCTTT
CASSLAGWDFGTFF
>TRBV11-2|NA|TRBJ1-1|NA
TGTGCCAGCAGCCCTTTCTTGGGGCCCGGTGAAGCTTTCTTT
CASSPFLGPGEAFF
>TRBV5-6|NA|TRBJ1-1|NA
TGTGCCAGCAGTTACAGACCGAACACTGAAGCTTTCTTT
CASSYRPNTEAFF
>TRBV19|TRBD1|TRBJ1-5|NA
TGTGCCAGTAGTATATCGGGACAGGGAAACGATCAGCCCCAGCATTTT
CASSISGQGNDQPQHF
>TRBV28|NA|TRBJ1-5|NA
TGTGCCAGCAGGGCCTTAAATCAGCCCCAGCATTTT
CASRALNQPQHF
>TRBV5-1|NA|TRBJ2-1|NA
TGCGCCAGCAGCTTGGCAGGTAATGAGCAGTTCTTC
CASSLAGNEQFF
>TRBV14|NA|TRBJ1-6|NA
TGTGCCAGCAGCCAGGGGGGAACTTCACCCCTCCACTTT
CASSQGGTSPLHF
>TRBV18|TRBD1|TRBJ1-4|NA
TGTGCCAGCTCAGCACAGGGGGAAAAACTGTTTTTT
CASSAQGEKLFF
>TRBV2|TRBD1|TRBJ1-4|NA
TGTGCCAGCAGTGCGCAGGGGGCTAGTAATGAAAAACTGTTTTTT
CASSAQGASNEKLFF
>TRBV5-1|NA|TRBJ2-5|NA
TGCGCCAGCAGCTTGCAGGGGACGGAGACCCAGTACTTC
CASSLQGTETQYF
>TRBV2|TRBD1|TRBJ1-5|once
TGTGCCAGCAAGTCTCACTGGGGGACAGGGGGCAATCAGCCCCAGCATTTT
CASKSHWGTGGNQPQHF
>TRBV27|TRBD1|TRBJ2-7|NA
TGTGCCAGCAGTTCCCCGACAGGGAGCTCCTACGAGCAGTACTTC
CASSSPTGSSYEQYF
>TRBV7-9|TRBD1|TRBJ2-1|NA
TGTGCCAGCAGCCTGGGGACAGTAATGAGCAATGAGCAGTTCTTC
CASSLGTVMSNEQFF
>TRBV5-1|NA|TRBJ2-3|NA
TGCGCCAGCGGACAGAACACAGATACGCAGTATTTT
CASGQNTDTQYF
>TRBV28|NA|TRBJ2-3|NA
TGTGCCAGCAGTTTGGCGGCAGATACGCAGTATTTT
CASSLAADTQYF
>TRBV27|NA|TRBJ1-2|NA
TGTGCCAGCAGTTTAGGGGGGGGGTATGGCTACACCTTC
CASSLGGGYGYTF
>TRBV6-1|TRBD1|TRBJ2-7|NA
TGTGCCAGCAGGCCGGGACAGGGTCAACCCTACGAGCAGTACTTC
CASRPGQGQPYEQYF
>TRBV11-2|TRBD2|TRBJ2-1|NA
TGTGCCAGCAGCCGGCGGGGGGACTCCTACAATGAGCAGTTCTTC
CASSRRGDSYNEQFF
>TRBV4-1|TRBD1|TRBJ1-4|NA
TGCGCCAGCAGCCAGACAGGGGCAACTAATGAAAAACTGTTTTTT
CASSQTGATNEKLFF
>TRBV14|NA|TRBJ2-3|NA
TGTGCCAGCAGCCAATGGAGGAGCACAGATACGCAGTATTTT
CASSQWRSTDTQYF
>TRBV4-2|NA|TRBJ2-5|NA
TGTGCCAGCAGCCCGAGTCTGACACCGGGACTCGAGACCCAGTACTTC
CASSPSLTPGLETQYF
>TRBV18|NA|TRBJ2-1|few
TGTGCCAGCTCAAGTCGACAGGACGGCAATGAGCAGTTCTTC
CASSSRQDGNEQFF
>TRBV18|NA|TRBJ1-1|once
TGTGCCAGCTCAGGACAGCCTCCTGAAGCTTTCTTT
CASSGQPPEAFF
>TRBV6-5|NA|TRBJ1-6|NA
TGTGCCAGCAGTTACTCCGGGGGGAATTCACCCCTCCACTTT
CASSYSGGNSPLHF
>TRBV11-2|NA|TRBJ2-3|NA
TGTGCCAGCAGCCGGGGACTTGGCACAGATACGCAGTATTTT
CASSRGLGTDTQYF
>TRBV19|TRBD1|TRBJ2-7|NA
TGTGCCAGTAGTATAGGGAGGACAGGGACCTACGAGCAGTACTTC
CASSIGRTGTYEQYF